One sample yielded the 14 T cell receptor beta chains listed below, sequenced in a study of T cell responses to AZD1222 COVID-19 vaccine. Method: immunoSEQ multiplex PCR; TCRdb's copy keeps in-frame clones and lacks some. Of 110,000 or so clones listed, around 88% are singletons. The input for sequencing was peripheral blood, taken 28 days after the second AZD1222 dose. These TCRs come from an adult who received the AZD1222 COVID-19 vaccine.

The rearrangement links TRBV4-1 to TRBJ1-4; TRBD1 agrees at 7 bases. The V gene's germline CDR1 is MGHRA and CDR2 YSYEKL. The CDR3 spans 15 residues. J lost 1 base, V lost 4 bases, and 3 bases had no gene match. CDR3 loop: CASSLRDRTNEKLFF. The CDR3 DNA follows: TGCGCCAGCAGCCTTCGGGACAGAACTAATGAAAAACTGTTTTTT.

This rearrangement joins TRBV28 to TRBJ1-4; tentatively, D is TRBD1 (5 bases). The V end was cut by 6 bases, the J end by 5 bases, with 13 bases between. Per the germline V gene, CDR1 is MDHEN and CDR2 is SYDVKM. This CDR3 has 14 amino acids. CDR3 sequence reads: CASSATAGNEKLFF. CDR3 in DNA: TGTGCCAGCAGCGCGACAGCGGGGAATGAAAAACTGTTTTTT.

This chain joins TRBV5-6 and TRBJ2-1; TRBD2 aligns across 7 bases. This CDR3 spans 16 amino acids. V lost 4 bases to trimming and J lost 2 bases; unmatched junction nucleotides: 9. CDR1 SGHDT and CDR2 YYEEEE come from the germline V gene. CDR3 in amino acids: CASSPSVGGTYNEQFF. The CDR3 region has the DNA TGTGCCAGCAGCCCTTCGGTCGGGGGGACCTACAATGAGCAGTTCTTC.

V gene TRBV7-2 combines with J gene TRBJ2-3; TRBD2 matches 7 bases. CDR3 length: 15 amino acids. CDR1 is SGHTA, CDR2 FQGNSA, per germline. The ends lost 4 bases at V and 0 bases at J; junction bases unmatched: 4. The CDR3 loop is CASSSIGGSTDTQYF. CDR3 nucleotide sequence: TGTGCCAGCAGCTCGATCGGGGGGAGCACAGATACGCAGTATTTT.

The V and J genes are TRBV6-2 or TRBV6-3 and TRBJ2-1; 13 positions match TRBD2. Trimming took 5 bases from V and 8 from J; bases not matched to a gene: 15. Germline V lookup: CDR1 MNHEY, CDR2 SVGEGT. The length of the CDR3 is 18 residues. The CDR3 region is CASSIPPRLAGGRDEQFF. The CDR3 region has the DNA TGTGCCAGCAGTATACCCCCCCGACTAGCGGGGGGCAGGGATGAGCAGTTCTTC.

The J gene is TRBJ2-3, the V gene TRBV10-3, with 9 nucleotides matching TRBD2. The trim removed 4 bases at V and 6 bases at J, leaving 11 bases unmatched. CDR3 length: 16 residues. Germline V gene lookup returns CDR1 ENHRY and CDR2 SYGVKD. The CDR3 loop reads CAISAGLAQTVDTQYF. DNA for the CDR3: TGTGCCATCAGTGCGGGACTAGCACAGACTGTGGATACGCAGTATTTT.

Written as DNA, the CDR3 is TGTGCCAGCAGTGGGACAGGAGACTATGGCTACACCTTC. This gives the protein CASSGTGDYGYTF. The rearrangement uses TRBV25-1 and TRBJ1-2, with 7 bases that match TRBD1. CDR3 length: 13 amino acids. Per the germline V gene, CDR1 is MGHDK and CDR2 is SYGVNS. Losses at the gene ends were 4 bases for V and 3 bases for J; bases not matched to a gene: 2.

The chain employs TRBV6-1 and TRBJ2-6; no reliable D call. In germline, CDR1 is MNHNS, CDR2 SASEGT. The CDR3 loop spans 15 amino acids. Trimming shortened V by 3 bases and J by 2 bases, and 8 bases separated the two germline ends. The CDR3 DNA reads as TGTGCCAGCAGTGACGCAGGCGCTGGGGCCAACGTCCTGACTTTC. Its protein product is CASSDAGAGANVLTF.

This clone was found once. The chain uses TRBV19 and TRBJ1-1; D is uncertain. The CDR3 covers 12 residues. The germline V and J ends were trimmed by 8 bases and 4 bases, with 11 bases remaining between them. Germline-derived CDR1 and CDR2 are LNHDA and SQIVND (reference sequence). The CDR3 bases are TGTGCCAGTCTCTCGGAGGCCACTGAAGCTTTCTTT. The encoded protein is CASLSEATEAFF.

The chain uses TRBV15 and TRBJ2-3; D ambiguous. The CDR3 loop spans 15 amino acids. V lost 0 bases and J 2 bases, leaving 9 bases between the germline ends. CDR1 LNHNV and CDR2 YYDKDF come from the germline V gene (reference sequence). As DNA, the CDR3 is TGTGCCACCAGCAGAGATCGGGTCCTCACAGATACGCAGTATTTT. Protein sequence: CATSRDRVLTDTQYF.

V gene TRBV10-3 combines with J gene TRBJ1-3; D gene unclear. The CDR3 length is 13 residues. CDR1 ENHRY and CDR2 SYGVKD come from the germline V gene. Between the trimmed V and J ends, which lost 4 bases and 4 bases, there was a span of 8 bases. DNA for the CDR3: TGTGCCATCAGTGGGATAGGGGGAAACACCATATATTTT. Protein product: CAISGIGGNTIYF.

Written as DNA, the CDR3 is TGTGCCAGGCGACAGGGGACTAGCACAGATACGCAGTATTTT. Its translation is CARRQGTSTDTQYF. The V gene is TRBV27, the J gene TRBJ2-3; 8 nucleotides match TRBD1. V lost 9 bases to trimming and J lost 0 bases; unmatched junction nucleotides: 5. CDR1 is MNHEY, CDR2 SMNVEV, per germline (reference sequence). The CDR3 runs to 14 residues.

This chain links TRBV4-2 with TRBJ1-4, with D perhaps TRBD1 (6 bases). The CDR3 sequence is 12 residues long. Germline CDR1 is LGHNA and CDR2 is YNFKEQ. Trimming removed 7 bases at V and 4 bases at J, with 7 bases between. The CDR3, as DNA: TGTGCCAGCACACAGGGTAATGAAAAACTGTTTTTT. Protein: CASTQGNEKLFF.

The J gene is TRBJ1-2, the V gene TRBV27, with no clear D. The V end was cut by 2 bases, the J end by 6 bases, with 7 bases between. The CDR3 is 12 amino acids. Germline V gene lookup returns CDR1 MNHEY and CDR2 SMNVEV (reference sequence). CDR3 region: CASSLLPHGYTF. CDR3 DNA: TGTGCCAGCAGTTTACTGCCCCATGGCTACACCTTC.